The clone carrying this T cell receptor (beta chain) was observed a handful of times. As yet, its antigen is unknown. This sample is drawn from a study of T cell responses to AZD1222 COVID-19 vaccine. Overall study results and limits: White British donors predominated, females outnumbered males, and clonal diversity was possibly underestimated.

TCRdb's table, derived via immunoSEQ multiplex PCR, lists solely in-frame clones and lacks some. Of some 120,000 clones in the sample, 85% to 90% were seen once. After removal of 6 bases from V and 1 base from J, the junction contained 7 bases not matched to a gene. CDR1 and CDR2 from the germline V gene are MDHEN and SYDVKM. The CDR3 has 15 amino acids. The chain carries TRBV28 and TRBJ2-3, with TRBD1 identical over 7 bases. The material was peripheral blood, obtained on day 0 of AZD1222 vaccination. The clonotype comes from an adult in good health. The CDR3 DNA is TGTGCCAGCAGCCGGGACAGTAGGGGCACAGATACGCAGTATTTT. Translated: CASSRDSRGTDTQYF.